Listed here is a single T cell receptor beta chain. CD4+ cells underwent separation, giving CD45RA+ naive and CD45RA-negative memory subsets. This record belongs to a study of shared clonotypes between healthy human individuals. Deep level was the assay's run setting. Some 30,000 T cell genomes (approximately 0.2 ug DNA) went into each sorted-subset replicate. Per the original methods: Junction-only sequences without quality scores were provided by ImmunoSEQ, so filtering was different. Libraries were prepared by immunoSEQ multiplex PCR; TCRdb keeps only in-frame clonotypes and omits some of them. Clonal size and the V and J genes are those of that table, whereas D and trimming came from the DNA. The top ten hold approximately 2% of the sample, which has about 730,000 clones, over 55% seen once. The material sequenced was memory CD4+ T cells sorted from blood. Sample subset: CD45RA-negative fraction. The sequence was obtained from a woman in her 30s in good health.

The CDR3 sequence is CASSLSAGREFF. The CDR3 bases are TGTGCCAGCAGCTTGAGTGCGGGAAGGGAGTTCTTC. The chain combines TRBV5-4 with TRBJ2-1; D may be TRBD2 (6 bases). Trimming pared 1 base from V and 14 bases from J, leaving 13 bases between. Per germline, CDR1 SGHNT and CDR2 YYREEE (reference sequence). This CDR3 comprises 12 residues.